This TCR beta chain was captured in a study of cytomegalovirus exposure and HLA in healthy donors (dated by TCRdb to about 2017). Broadly, across the study: According to a later analysis, the approximately 120 validation repertoires were produced on the same platform as the 600 to 850 repertoires of the first cohort. In addition to the first cohort of 500 to 850 subjects, a separate validation cohort of about 120 different subjects was used. The study aimed to test whether cataloging public T cell receptors could reveal signatures of past pathogen exposure. High-throughput TCR immunosequencing, statistical association of individual TCRs with disease status, and machine learning were combined to predict cytomegalovirus infection status. The study at large found these results: Subsequent analysis determined that TCRs grouped into clusters in the first cohort also showed a tendency toward co-occurrence across the roughly 120 validation repertoires, and 94% of cluster scores exceeded 0. The study gave a list of about 170 TCR beta chains associated with cytomegalovirus. In both the original and validation cohorts, the classifier was reported to diagnose cytomegalovirus status with high specificity and sensitivity. According to the authors, the approach could potentially be generalized to other disease states and immunological phenotypes. A few of the identified cytomegalovirus-associated TCR beta chains were confirmed in vitro to be specific for cytomegalovirus antigens. Most TCR sequences were seen in very few donors, while some public TCRs were found in many individuals. A later analysis lacked HLA typing for the validation cohort, so it scored co-occurrence in that cohort across all 130 or so repertoires.

Library method: the immunoSEQ multiplex PCR assay. On the authors' methods: A statistical classification framework was built to diagnose cytomegalovirus status from the catalog of TCR beta chain sequences. TCRdb re-hosts the immuneACCESS table, in-frame sequences only. Its copies lack some clones; in the studies checked, an unresolved V gene accounts for under half of them, and the cause for the rest is not known. That table is the source of V, J and clone size, and D and trimming were worked out from the DNA. The sample table lists around 190,000 clones, around 88% of them with a count of one. The ten largest clonotypes hold more than 1.4% of the sample. A note on this clone: There is no known antigen for this receptor. No base-level quality is on record; no much larger clone is a single base apart.

The CDR3 holds 16 amino acids from the cysteine to the phenylalanine. Here the CDR3 DNA is all that survives: 48 bases in frame from base 1. V is pruned by 3 bases and J by 2 bases, leaving 6 bases of the junction without a gene match. Via the germline V gene (reference sequence), CDR1 is LNHDA and CDR2 SQIVND. The donors were included in the validation cohort of 90 to 150 subjects, a group kept apart from the approximately 670-subject first cohort. This TCR derives from a woman aged 18-29 years in good health and CMV-seronegative. The sequencing sample was made of PBMCs. This sequence uses TRBV19 and TRBJ2-2; 7 middle bases align to TRBD2. At the DNA level, the sequence is TGTGCCAGTAGTATTTCTAGCGGACTAAACACCGGGGAGCTGTTTTTT. This sequence encodes CASSISSGLNTGELFF.